By proportion, the clone carrying this TCR beta chain is medium-sized. Its antigen remains unknown. Blood genomic DNA input for TRB amplification was roughly 250-550 ng. This specimen comes from a study of T and B cells in COVID-19 patients. Study findings and constraints: Patients with COVID-19 reportedly showed strongly skewed T cell receptor beta variable and joining gene usage. Early severe-case samples and blood from mildly ill patients during symptoms were in short supply. Exclusive to the recovered cohort were some 2,500 TCR clusters, around 30 of them with low generation probability.

The CDR3 has 16 residues. The germline gives CDR1 LNHNV, CDR2 YYDKDF (reference sequence). V was cut by 5 bases and J by 4 bases, with 19 bases left in between. TRB rearrangements were amplified by multiplex PCR with BIOMED2 TRB-A/B primers. Each CDR3 protein is one row after TCRdb ran MiXCR on the multiplex PCR reads. This sample has fewer than 9,500 distinct CDR3 sequences; around 28% occur once, and the top ten carry 27%. The gene calls are TRBV15 and TRBJ2-3, with D tentatively TRBD2 (5 bases). This TCR was sampled from a human donor who had recovered from COVID-19. Input material: blood. In DNA form, the CDR3 reads TGTGCCACCAGCCGACAATCCGTGACTATCCCAGATACGCAGTATTTT. Amino acid sequence: CATSRQSVTIPDTQYF.